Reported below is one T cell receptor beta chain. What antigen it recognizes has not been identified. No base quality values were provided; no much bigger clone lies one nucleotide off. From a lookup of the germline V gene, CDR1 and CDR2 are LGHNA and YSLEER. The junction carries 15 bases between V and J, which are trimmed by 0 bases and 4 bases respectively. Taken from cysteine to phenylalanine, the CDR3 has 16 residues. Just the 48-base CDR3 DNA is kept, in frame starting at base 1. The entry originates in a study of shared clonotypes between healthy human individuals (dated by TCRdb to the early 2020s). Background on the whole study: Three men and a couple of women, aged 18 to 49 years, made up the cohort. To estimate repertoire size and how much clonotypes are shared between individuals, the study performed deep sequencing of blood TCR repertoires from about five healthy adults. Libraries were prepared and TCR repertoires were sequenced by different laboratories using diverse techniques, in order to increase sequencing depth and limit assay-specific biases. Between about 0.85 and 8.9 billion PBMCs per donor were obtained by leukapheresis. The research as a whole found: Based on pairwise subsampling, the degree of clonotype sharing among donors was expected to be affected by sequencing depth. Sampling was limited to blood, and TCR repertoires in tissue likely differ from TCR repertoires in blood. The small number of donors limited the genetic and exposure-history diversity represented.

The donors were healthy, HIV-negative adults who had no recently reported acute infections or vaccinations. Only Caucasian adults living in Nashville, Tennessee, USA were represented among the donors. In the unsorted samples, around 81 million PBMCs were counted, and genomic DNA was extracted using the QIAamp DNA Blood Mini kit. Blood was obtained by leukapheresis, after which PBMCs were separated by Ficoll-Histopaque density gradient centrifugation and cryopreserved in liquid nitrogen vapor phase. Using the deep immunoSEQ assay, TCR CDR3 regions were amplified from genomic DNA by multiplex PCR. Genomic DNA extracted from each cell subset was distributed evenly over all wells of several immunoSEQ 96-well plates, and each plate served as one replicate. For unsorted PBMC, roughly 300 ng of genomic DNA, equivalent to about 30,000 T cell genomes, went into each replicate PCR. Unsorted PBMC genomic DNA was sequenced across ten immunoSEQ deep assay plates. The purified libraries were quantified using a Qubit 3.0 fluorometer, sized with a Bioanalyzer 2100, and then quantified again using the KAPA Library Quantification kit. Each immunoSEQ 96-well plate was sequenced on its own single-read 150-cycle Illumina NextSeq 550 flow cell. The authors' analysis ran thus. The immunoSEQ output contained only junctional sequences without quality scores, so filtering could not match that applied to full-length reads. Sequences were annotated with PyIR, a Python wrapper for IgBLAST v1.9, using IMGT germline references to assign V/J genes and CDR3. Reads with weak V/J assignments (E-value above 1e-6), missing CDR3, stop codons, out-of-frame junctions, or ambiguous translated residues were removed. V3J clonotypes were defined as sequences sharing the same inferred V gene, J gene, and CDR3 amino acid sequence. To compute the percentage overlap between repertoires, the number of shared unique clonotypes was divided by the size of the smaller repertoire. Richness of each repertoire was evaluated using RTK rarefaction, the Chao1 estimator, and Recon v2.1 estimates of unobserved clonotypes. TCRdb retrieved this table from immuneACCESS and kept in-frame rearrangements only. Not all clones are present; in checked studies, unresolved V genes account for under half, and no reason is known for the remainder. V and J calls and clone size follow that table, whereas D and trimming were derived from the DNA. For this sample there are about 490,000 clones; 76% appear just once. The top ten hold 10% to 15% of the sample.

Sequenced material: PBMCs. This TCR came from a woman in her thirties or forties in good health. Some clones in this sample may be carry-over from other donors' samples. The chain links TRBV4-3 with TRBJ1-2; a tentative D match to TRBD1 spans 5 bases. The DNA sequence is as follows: TGCGCCAGCAGCCAAGATCTGAGGGGAGCAGGCTATGGCTACACCTTC. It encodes CASSQDLRGAGYGYTF.